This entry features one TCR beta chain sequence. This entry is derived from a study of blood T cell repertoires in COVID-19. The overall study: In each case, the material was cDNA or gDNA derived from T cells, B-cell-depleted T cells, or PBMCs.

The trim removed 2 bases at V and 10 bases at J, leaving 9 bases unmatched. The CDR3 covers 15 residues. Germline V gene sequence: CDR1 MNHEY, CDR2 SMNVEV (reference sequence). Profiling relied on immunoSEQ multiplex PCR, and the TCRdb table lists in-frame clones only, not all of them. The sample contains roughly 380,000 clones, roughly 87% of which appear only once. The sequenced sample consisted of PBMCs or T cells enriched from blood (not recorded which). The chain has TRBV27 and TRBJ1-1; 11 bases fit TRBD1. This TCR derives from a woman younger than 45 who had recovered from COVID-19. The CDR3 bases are TGTGCCAGCAGTTTACTCGGGACAGGGGGATTGGCAGCTTTCTTT. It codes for CASSLLGTGGLAAFF.